The 28 T cell receptor beta chains given below trace back to one sample, sequenced in a study of beta chain features in type 1 diabetes. These TCRs' antigens remain unknown. Study findings and constraints: Moderately but significantly shorter TCRB CDR3s were found in Type 1 diabetes patients in all four CD4+ subsets.

Of the isolated RNA, all was reverse transcribed, and so the sequenced material was expressed TCRB transcripts. Sequenced by immunoSEQ multiplex PCR; TCRdb stores in-frame clones only, minus some. This sample has about 160,000 clones; under 9.5% occur once, and the top ten carry 0.5%. Sequencing was performed on central memory CD4+ T cells from blood. Receptors were obtained from a man between 18 and 35 years old with type 1 diabetes.

This clone was observed a few times. The V call is TRBV28, the J call TRBJ1-3; D may be TRBD1 (5 bases). The CDR3 is 14 residues long. Looked up from germline, CDR1 is MDHEN and CDR2 is SYDVKM. The V end lost 6 bases, the J end lost 5 bases, and 14 bases lay between the germline ends. The CDR3 protein is CASSSSDTRNTIYF. The DNA for the CDR3 is TGTGCCAGCAGCTCTTCGGACACACGAAACACCATATATTTT.

This clone appeared a few times. The V and J genes are TRBV30 and TRBJ1-2; TRBD1 matches at 9 bases. Trimming cost V 3 bases and J 4 bases; bases outside gene matches: 3. Germline V gene data show CDR1 as GTSNPN and CDR2 as SVGIG (reference sequence). CDR3 length equals 13 residues. CDR3: CAWRTTGGYGYTF. DNA for the CDR3: TGTGCCTGGAGGACGACAGGGGGCTATGGCTACACCTTC.

This rearrangement joins TRBV7-2 to TRBJ1-3; 7 nucleotides agree with TRBD1. The CDR3 has 14 amino acids. The J segment lost 3 bases and the V segment lost 6 bases, leaving 5 bases of the junction unmatched. CDR1 SGHTA and CDR2 FQGNSA come from the germline V gene. The CDR3 nucleotides are TGTGCCAGCAGGCCTACAGGGGTTGGAAACACCATATATTTT. Its protein is CASRPTGVGNTIYF.

In this sample, this clone turned up a few times. The genes are TRBV29-1 and TRBJ2-2; the match to TRBD1 covers 8 bases. This CDR3 spans 15 amino acids. Per the germline V gene, CDR1 is SQVTM and CDR2 is ANQGSEA. The trim removed 6 bases at V and 1 base at J, leaving 7 bases unmatched. This chain's CDR3 is CSVHFGTGNTGELFF. The CDR3 DNA is TGCAGCGTACACTTCGGGACAGGGAACACCGGGGAGCTGTTTTTT.

In its sample, this clone was seen many times. Other nucleotide sequences from this sample produce the same CDR3. The rearrangement uses TRBV30 and TRBJ2-2; 8 bases match TRBD1. This CDR3 region has 13 residues. CDR1 is GTSNPN and CDR2 is SVGIG in the germline V gene (reference sequence). J gave up 5 bases and V 1 base, and 0 bases lay outside the gene matches. The CDR3 sequence is CAWSDRGTGELFF. Written as DNA, the CDR3 is TGTGCCTGGAGTGACAGGGGGACCGGGGAGCTGTTTTTT. Complete variable domain (other parts from reference TRBV30 and TRBJ2-2): SQTIHQWPATLVQPVGSPLSLECTVEGTSNPNLYWYRQAAGRGLQLLFYSVGIGQISSEVPQNLSASRPQDRQFILSSKKLLLSDSGFYLCAWSDRGTGELFFGEGSRLTVL.

This clone was observed at least ten times. The V gene is TRBV4-3, the J gene TRBJ2-1; 8 bases are a match to TRBD2. The ends lost 8 bases at V and 5 bases at J; junction bases unmatched: 11. The CDR3 length is 15 residues. Germline CDR1 reads LGHNA; CDR2 reads YSLEER. CDR3 sequence: CASASEAGGDNEQFF. The CDR3 coding sequence is TGCGCCAGCGCCTCGGAGGCGGGGGGCGACAATGAGCAGTTCTTC.

This clone was seen a few times. The chain recombines TRBV2 with TRBJ2-1; D is possibly TRBD1 (5 bases). Germline lookup yields CDR1 SNHLY and CDR2 FYNNEI. Trimming shortened V by 7 bases and J by 6 bases, and 19 bases separated the two germline ends. The CDR3 runs to 15 residues. CDR3 sequence reads: CASTLKSSGFNEQFF. The CDR3 DNA reads TGTGCCAGCACCCTAAAATCTTCAGGGTTCAATGAGCAGTTCTTC.

The chain is built from TRBV28 and TRBJ2-7; tentatively, D is TRBD2 (6 bases). Germline values: CDR1 MDHEN, CDR2 SYDVKM. This CDR3 contains 12 residues. The V gene lost 10 bases and the J gene lost 3 bases, with 13 bases spanning the gap. The CDR3 sequence is CATGTLYYEQYF. The CDR3 region has the DNA TGTGCCACCGGGACTCTTTACTACGAGCAGTACTTC.

This chain connects TRBV7-9 to TRBJ1-1; tentatively, D is TRBD1 (6 bases). Germline V gene data show CDR1 as SEHNR and CDR2 as FQNEAQ (reference sequence). Trimming removed 8 bases at V and 6 bases at J, with 19 bases between. CDR3 length: 14 residues. CDR3 DNA: TGTGCCAGCGGAAAACAGGGAGGGTCCGCTGAAGCTTTCTTT. Translating it yields CASGKQGGSAEAFF.

Comments on this clone: Other DNA sequences in this specimen translate into the identical CDR3. The CDR3 region is CSASFYNEQFF. The DNA of the CDR3 is TGCAGTGCTAGCTTCTACAATGAGCAGTTCTTC. V gene TRBV20-1 combines with J gene TRBJ2-1; the D is unclear. Germline loops: CDR1 DFQATT, CDR2 SNEGSKA (reference sequence). Trimming removed 3 bases at V and 3 bases at J, with 3 bases between. This CDR3 is built from 11 residues.

This clone was seen a handful of times. This chain links TRBV6-6 with TRBJ1-5; maybe TRBD1 (6 bases). CDR3 length: 14 residues. Germline CDR1 MNHNY, CDR2 SVGAGI (reference sequence). V was clipped by 2 bases and J by 9 bases, with 14 bases between them. CDR3 protein: CASSYGQGFLPQHF. The DNA of the CDR3 is TGTGCCAGCAGTTACGGGCAGGGGTTCTTGCCCCAGCATTTT.

The chain joins TRBV28 to TRBJ2-3; a possible D gene is TRBD2 (6 bases). The CDR3 has 15 amino acids. Trimming took off 11 bases at V and 1 base at J, with 19 bases between the two ends. Germline V gene sequence: CDR1 MDHEN, CDR2 SYDVKM. DNA for the CDR3: TGTGCCTCAGTCGTCGGGAGAGGGGGCACAGATACGCAGTATTTT. Its protein is CASVVGRGGTDTQYF.

V usage is TRBV4-2 and J usage is TRBJ2-3, with D unresolved. This CDR3 contains 15 residues. V was cut by 2 bases and J by 1 base, with 10 bases left in between. Germline assignment: CDR1 LGHNA and CDR2 YNFKEQ. The CDR3 protein is CASSQIAAGTDTQYF. CDR3 nucleotides: TGTGCCAGCAGCCAAATTGCGGCGGGCACAGATACGCAGTATTTT.

The chain joins TRBV7-9 to TRBJ2-2, with D possibly matching TRBD2 (6 bases). The CDR3 totals 14 residues. V was pared by 5 bases and J by 1 base, with 8 bases between. Germline CDR1 SEHNR, CDR2 FQNEAQ (reference sequence). CDR3 coding DNA: TGTGCCAGCAGCCTGCGGGAGAACACCGGGGAGCTGTTTTTT. Its protein product is CASSLRENTGELFF. Full variable domain (outside the CDR3, taken from reference TRBV7-9 and TRBJ2-2): DTGVSQNPRHKITKRGQNVTFRCDPISEHNRLYWYRQTLGQGPEFLTYFQNEAQLEKSRLLSDRFSAERPKGSFSTLEIQRTEQGDSAMYLCASSLRENTGELFFGEGSRLTVL.

The rearrangement uses TRBV27 and TRBJ2-7, with TRBD2 as a possible D gene (6 bases). Trimming took off 5 bases at V and 0 bases at J, with 14 bases between the two ends. The CDR3 spans 15 residues. Germline values: CDR1 MNHEY, CDR2 SMNVEV (reference sequence). CDR3 DNA: TGTGCCAGCAGTCCCAGACTAGTCAGCTCCTACGAGCAGTACTTC. Translating it yields CASSPRLVSSYEQYF.

The chain links TRBV27 to TRBJ2-5; D is perhaps TRBD1 (5 bases). Per the germline V gene, CDR1 is MNHEY and CDR2 is SMNVEV (reference sequence). The CDR3 loop spans 16 amino acids. V was shortened by 6 bases and J by 1 base, with 18 bases between the two germline ends. The CDR3 nucleotides are TGTGCCAGCAGCTATAGGGGTGGACGACTCCAAGAGACCCAGTACTTC. Translation: CASSYRGGRLQETQYF.

This clone was seen only a few times. This sequence joins TRBV5-1 and TRBJ2-2; 10 bases are shared with TRBD2. Germline-derived CDR1 and CDR2 are SGHRS and YFSETQ. The CDR3 runs 16 residues. Losses at the gene ends were 3 bases for V and 1 base for J; bases not matched to a gene: 3. In DNA, the CDR3 is TGCGCCAGCAGCTCGCGGACTAGCGGGAACACCGGGGAGCTGTTTTTT. Residues: CASSSRTSGNTGELFF.

This chain connects TRBV27 to TRBJ2-3, with D hard to call. The CDR3 spans 14 residues. Per the germline V gene, CDR1 is MNHEY and CDR2 is SMNVEV (reference sequence). The V end was cut by 4 bases, the J end by 0 bases, with 8 bases between. The CDR3 is CASSYTTSTDTQYF. The CDR3 nucleotides are TGTGCCAGCAGTTACACTACAAGCACAGATACGCAGTATTTT.

This clone was seen more than once but under ten times. The rearrangement links TRBV5-4 to TRBJ1-6, with D unclear. Trimming stripped 0 bases from V and 10 bases from J, with 11 bases between. The CDR3 totals 14 residues. The germline V gene encodes CDR1 SGHNT and CDR2 YYREEE (reference sequence). The CDR3 loop is CASSLAGDGSPLHF. The CDR3 nucleotides are TGTGCCAGCAGCTTGGCCGGGGATGGATCACCCCTCCACTTT.

V gene TRBV28 combines with J gene TRBJ2-7, with 7 positions matching TRBD1. Germline lookup yields CDR1 MDHEN and CDR2 SYDVKM. V gave up 5 bases and J gave up 3 bases; unmatched junction bases: 7. The CDR3 has 14 residues. DNA of the CDR3: TGTGCCAGCAGTGAACACCGGGACAGCTACGAGCAGTACTTC. Translation: CASSEHRDSYEQYF. The full variable domain, rest sourced from reference TRBV28 and TRBJ2-7, is DVKVTQSSRYLVKRTGEKVFLECVQDMDHENMFWYRQDPGLGLRLIYFSYDVKMKEKGDIPEGYSVSREKKERFSLILESASTNQTSMYLCASSEHRDSYEQYFGPGTRLTVT.

The V call is TRBV7-2, the J call TRBJ1-6; D is unclear. The CDR3 runs to 15 residues. Germline V gene lookup returns CDR1 SGHTA and CDR2 FQGNSA. V lost 5 bases and J lost 5, with 13 bases in between. The CDR3 sequence is CASSPNGADNSPLHF. CDR3 DNA: TGTGCCAGCAGCCCGAACGGAGCTGATAATTCACCCCTCCACTTT.

Concerning this clone: Other DNA sequences in the sample encode the same CDR3. V is TRBV28 and J is TRBJ1-2; weak D call: TRBD1 (5 bases). Deletions cut 3 bases from V and 1 base from J, with 9 bases between. Germline CDR1 and CDR2: MDHEN and SYDVKM. This CDR3 region has 14 residues. CDR3 sequence: CASSLTDSNYGYTF. Here the CDR3 DNA reads TGTGCCAGCAGTTTGACAGACAGTAACTATGGCTACACCTTC.

In its sample, this clone was seen a few times. The rearrangement joins TRBV7-2 to TRBJ2-6; possible D gene TRBD1, 5 bases. V lost 0 bases and J 0 bases, leaving 12 bases between the germline ends. The CDR3 spans 18 residues. Looked up from germline, CDR1 is SGHTA and CDR2 is FQGNSA. The CDR3 DNA reads as TGTGCCAGCAGCTTAGCACCAGGGATCAGCTCTGGGGCCAACGTCCTGACTTTC. Encoded protein: CASSLAPGISSGANVLTF.

The chain recombines TRBV7-7 with TRBJ2-2; perhaps TRBD2 as D (6 bases). The ends were cut back, 2 bases at V and 6 bases at J, with 7 bases in the middle. The CDR3 loop spans 13 amino acids. CDR1 is SSHAT, CDR2 FNYEAQ, per germline (reference sequence). The DNA of the CDR3 is TGTGCCAGCAGCTTATGGGGGGCCGGGGAGCTGTTTTTT. This codes for CASSLWGAGELFF.

This clone was detected only a few times. CDR3 residues: CASSPGADYGYTF. The CDR3 DNA is TGTGCCAGCTCACCAGGGGCCGACTATGGCTACACCTTC. J is TRBJ1-2 and V is TRBV18, with TRBD1 as a possible D gene (5 bases). V dropped 2 bases and J dropped 3 bases, with 7 bases sitting between them. The CDR3 consists of 13 residues. Per germline, CDR1 KGHSH and CDR2 LQKENI.

The chain uses TRBV9 and TRBJ2-1; D is perhaps TRBD2 (6 bases). This CDR3 is built from 14 residues. The germline V gene encodes CDR1 SGDLS and CDR2 YYNGEE. Trimming removed 2 bases from V and 5 bases from J, with 11 bases in between. The CDR3, as DNA: TGTGCCAGCAGCGTCCAGCGGGCGAACAATGAGCAGTTCTTC. Its translation is CASSVQRANNEQFF.

In this sample, this clone turned up a few times. This chain's CDR3 is CATSRDQGQGSQPQHF. DNA for the CDR3: TGTGCCACCAGCAGAGATCAGGGACAGGGGAGTCAGCCCCAGCATTTT. The rearrangement uses TRBV15 and TRBJ1-5; 10 bases are shared with TRBD1. The germline CDR1 and CDR2 sequences are LNHNV and YYDKDF (reference sequence). The CDR3 contains 16 residues. Losses at the gene ends were 0 bases for V and 6 bases for J; bases not matched to a gene: 5.

This clone was seen only a few times. The chain is built from TRBV30 and TRBJ1-2, with D hard to call. CDR3 size: 13 residues. CDR1 and CDR2 (germline): GTSNPN, SVGIG (reference sequence). V lost 0 bases to trimming and J lost 4 bases, with 9 bases between them. The DNA of the CDR3 is TGTGCCTGGAGTGTACAGAGGGTCTATGGCTACACCTTC. It codes for CAWSVQRVYGYTF.